These 24 T cell receptor beta chains came from one sample sequenced in a study of OX40 agonist ivuxolimab in advanced cancers. The protocol was immunoSEQ multiplex PCR, while the TCRdb copy is restricted to in-frame clones and leaves out a portion. The data contain under 70,000 clones, 70% to 90% of them singletons. The sample in question was CD4+ or CD8+ T cells sorted from blood, obtained in a trial of the OX40 agonist ivuxolimab. These receptors originate from an adult with an advanced solid tumor such as melanoma, head and neck, liver or kidney cancer.

CDR3 sequence: CASSIKGQGSYEQYF. In DNA form, the CDR3 reads TGTGCCAGTAGTATCAAGGGACAGGGCTCCTACGAGCAGTACTTC. The chain employs TRBV19 and TRBJ2-7, with 9 bases matching TRBD1. There are 15 residues in the CDR3. Germline lookup yields CDR1 LNHDA and CDR2 SQIVND (reference sequence). The V segment lost 3 bases and the J segment 0 bases; nucleotides outside the gene matches: 3. Based on the CDR3 plus reference TRBV19 and TRBJ2-7, the full variable domain is DGGITQSPKYLFRKEGQNVTLSCEQNLNHDAMYWYRQDPGQGLRLIYYSQIVNDFQKGDIAEGYSVSREKKESFPLTVTSAQKNPTAFYLCASSIKGQGSYEQYFGPGTRLTVT.

Notes on this clone: At one end the junction does not follow the germline gene, possibly because of a read error. The chain joins TRBV5-3 to TRBJ1-1, with no clear D. TRBV5-3 has ORF status, its function being uncertain. The CDR3 contains 15 residues. CDR3 in DNA: TGTGCCAGCAGCTTGTTCTGGCAGAAGAACACTGAAGCTTTCTTT. Amino acids: CASSLFWQKNTEAFF.

The J gene is TRBJ2-1, the V gene TRBV4-3; tentatively, D is TRBD1 (6 bases). V dropped 4 bases and J dropped 8 bases, with 18 bases sitting between them. Germline V gene data show CDR1 as LGHNA and CDR2 as YSLEER. This CDR3 is 15 amino acids long. This chain's CDR3 is CASSLEGQSLDEQFF. CDR3 DNA: TGCGCCAGCAGCCTAGAGGGACAATCACTCGATGAGCAGTTCTTC.

The J gene is TRBJ2-5, the V gene TRBV5-1; D perhaps matches TRBD1 (6 bases). This CDR3 spans 13 amino acids. Trimming took off 7 bases at V and 5 bases at J, with 15 bases between the two ends. Germline V gives CDR1 SGHRS, CDR2 YFSETQ. The CDR3 coding sequence is TGCGCCAGCGGCCCCAGGGGTGTGGAGACCCAGTACTTC. This encodes CASGPRGVETQYF.

The chain links TRBV21-1 to TRBJ2-1; the table's D call, TRBD2, was not checked against the DNA. TRBV21-1 is termed a pseudogene. The CDR3 is 15 amino acids. CDR3 sequence reads: CASSLTLAGDNEQFF. For the CDR3, the DNA is TGTGCCAGCAGCCTCACCTTAGCGGGGGACAATGAGCAGTTCTTC.

The chain has TRBV7-8 and TRBJ1-4, with no clear D. The germline V and J ends were trimmed by 8 bases and 6 bases, with 16 bases remaining between them. CDR1 and CDR2 (germline): SGHVS, FQNEAQ. The CDR3 has 14 amino acids. The CDR3 coding sequence is TGTGCCAGCTCCCCCATGGACGAAGATGAAAAACTGTTTTTT. Translated: CASSPMDEDEKLFF.

The chain combines TRBV15 with TRBJ2-3; 7 nucleotides line up with TRBD1. V was pared by 3 bases and J by 8 bases, with 14 bases of the junction left unmatched. The CDR3 length is 16 residues. CDR1 is LNHNV, CDR2 YYDKDF, per germline (reference sequence). CDR3 coding DNA: TGTGCCACCAGCAGCTGGGACAGCGCAGGAGGAGGTACGCAGTATTTT. Amino acids: CATSSWDSAGGGTQYF.

The chain combines TRBV9 with TRBJ2-1; 7 bases map to TRBD2. This CDR3 region has 15 residues. Germline assignment: CDR1 SGDLS and CDR2 YYNGEE. V shed 2 bases, J shed 8 bases, and the junction held 10 bases outside the gene matches. The DNA of the CDR3 is TGTGCCAGCAGCGTTTCCGTCGCGGGGGTCCATGAGCAGTTCTTC. This encodes CASSVSVAGVHEQFF.

The chain employs TRBV13 and TRBJ1-2; a possible D gene is TRBD1 (6 bases). V was pared by 5 bases and J by 4 bases, with 11 bases between. The CDR3 sequence is 13 residues long. The germline V gene has CDR1 PRHDT and CDR2 FYEKMQ (reference sequence). CDR3 region: CASSHQGFYGYTF. The CDR3 nucleotides read TGTGCCAGCAGCCACCAGGGGTTCTATGGCTACACCTTC. Variable domain in full (rest from reference TRBV13 and TRBJ1-2): AAGVIQSPRHLIKEKRETATLKCYPIPRHDTVYWYQQGPGQDPQFLISFYEKMQSDKGSIPDRFSAQQFSDYHSELNMSSLELGDSALYFCASSHQGFYGYTFGSGTRLTVV.

The J gene is TRBJ2-3, the V gene TRBV25-1; D is tentatively TRBD1 or TRBD2 (5 bases each). The germline V gene encodes CDR1 MGHDK and CDR2 SYGVNS. V lost 1 base and J lost 4, with 15 bases in between. The CDR3 runs to 16 residues. The CDR3 DNA sequence: TGTGCCAGCAGTGAATCGGACAAGGGCGGGTCAGATACGCAGTATTTT. Amino acids: CASSESDKGGSDTQYF.

The genes are TRBV29-1 and TRBJ2-6; no definite D call. Trimming removed 5 bases at V and 0 bases at J, with 8 bases between. Germline V lookup: CDR1 SQVTM, CDR2 ANQGSEA. The CDR3 sequence is 14 residues long. CDR3 sequence: CSVLTPSGANVLTF. CDR3 sequence (DNA): TGCAGCGTTCTCACACCCTCTGGGGCCAACGTCCTGACTTTC.

The chain combines TRBV7-8 with TRBJ1-5; 8 bases fit TRBD1. This CDR3 comprises 16 residues. Trimming removed 5 bases from V and 5 bases from J; junction bases left unmatched: 11. Germline assignment: CDR1 SGHVS and CDR2 FQNEAQ. CDR3 sequence: CASSTSRTGYDQPQHF. The CDR3 coding sequence is TGTGCCAGCAGCACCAGCCGGACAGGGTACGATCAGCCCCAGCATTTT.

The chain uses TRBV5-6 and TRBJ1-5, with a tentative D call TRBD1 (5 bases). The CDR3 spans 15 residues. V was pared by 4 bases and J by 6 bases, with 17 bases between. The V gene's germline CDR1 is SGHDT and CDR2 YYEEEE. CDR3 sequence reads: CASSLSRDASQPQHF. The CDR3 region has the DNA TGTGCCAGCAGCCTCTCCAGGGACGCCAGTCAGCCCCAGCATTTT.

The chain carries TRBV27 and TRBJ2-1, with TRBD1 as a possible D gene (6 bases). Germline CDR1 MNHEY, CDR2 SMNVEV (reference sequence). Trimming removed 4 bases from V and 9 bases from J, with 25 bases in between. The CDR3 has 17 amino acids. The CDR3 bases are TGTGCCAGCAGTTCTTGGACAGTCTTAGGGCCTAGCAGTGAGCAGTTCTTC. Translating gives CASSSWTVLGPSSEQFF.

Note on this clone: The final CDR3 position lacks the conserved phenylalanine or tryptophan, pointing to a likely read error. The limits of the CDR3 on the DNA are not certain, so only TCRdb's listed CDR3 is given. The chain uses TRBV28 and TRBJ2-7. Looked up from germline, CDR1 is MDHEN and CDR2 is SYDVKM. The CDR3 contains 12 residues when both ends are counted. CDR3 in amino acids: CASSLIIGPLIL.

The V and J genes are TRBV6-1 and TRBJ2-2, with TRBD2 matching over 8 bases. With 1 base clipped from V and 4 bases from J, the junction kept 2 bases outside the gene matches. There are 15 residues in the CDR3. Germline values: CDR1 MNHNS, CDR2 SASEGT. The CDR3 here is CASSEVRGGTGELFF. The CDR3 coding sequence is TGTGCCAGCAGTGAAGTCCGGGGGGGCACCGGGGAGCTGTTTTTT.

The chain recombines TRBV4-1 with TRBJ2-7; D is unclear. V was trimmed by 1 base and J by 0 bases, leaving 10 bases between them. Looked up from germline, CDR1 is MGHRA and CDR2 is YSYEKL. There are 15 residues in the CDR3. The DNA of the CDR3 is TGCGCCAGCAGCCAAGTCCACACCGACTCCTACGAGCAGTACTTC. Protein product: CASSQVHTDSYEQYF.

DNA of the CDR3: TGCGCCAGCAGCGGAGGACTAGTGGGGGAGAACTATATCACAGATACGCAGTATTTT. Its translation: CASSGGLVGENYITDTQYF. The rearrangement uses TRBV10-1 and TRBJ2-3, with 7 bases identical to TRBD2. Losses at the gene ends were 6 bases for V and 2 bases for J; bases not matched to a gene: 20. From germline, CDR1 is WNHNN and CDR2 SYGVQD (reference sequence). This CDR3 spans 19 amino acids.

This rearrangement joins TRBV27 to TRBJ1-4; D possibly corresponds to TRBD1 (6 bases). This CDR3 has 11 amino acids. Trimming removed 5 bases from V and 8 bases from J, with 6 bases in between. Germline loops: CDR1 MNHEY, CDR2 SMNVEV (reference sequence). CDR3 bases: TGTGCCAGCAGTAGGGGGGAAAAACTGTTTTTT. Translated: CASSRGEKLFF.

The chain's CDR3 is CASSLDVAGTEAFF. The CDR3 DNA sequence: TGTGCCAGCAGCTTGGATGTAGCAGGGACTGAAGCTTTCTTT. This rearrangement joins TRBV5-6 to TRBJ1-1; tentatively, D is TRBD1 (5 bases). Trimming stripped 0 bases from V and 5 bases from J, with 11 bases between. Germline CDR1 and CDR2: SGHDT and YYEEEE. The CDR3 has 14 residues.

The V and J genes are TRBV28 and TRBJ1-2, with D tentatively TRBD1 (5 bases). This CDR3 has 15 residues. CDR1 MDHEN and CDR2 SYDVKM come from the germline V gene. V was clipped by 8 bases and J by 3 bases, with 19 bases between them. The CDR3 region is CASGPLGAVDYGYTF. The CDR3 DNA sequence: TGTGCCAGCGGACCTCTAGGGGCGGTGGACTATGGCTACACCTTC.

The rearrangement uses TRBV9 and TRBJ2-5; D tentatively reads TRBD1 or TRBD2 (7 bases each). Deletions cut 3 bases from V and 5 bases from J, with 20 bases between. The CDR3 has 16 residues. CDR1 is SGDLS, CDR2 YYNGEE, per germline. The CDR3 loop reads CASSGRGGPTSETQYF. CDR3 in DNA: TGTGCCAGCAGCGGCAGGGGGGGCCCTACGAGCGAGACCCAGTACTTC.

This clone has just a few counts. The chain carries TRBV2 and TRBJ2-7, with a possible D match to TRBD1 (6 bases). From germline, CDR1 is SNHLY and CDR2 FYNNEI. The germline V and J ends were trimmed by 7 bases and 7 bases, with 26 bases remaining between them. The CDR3 loop spans 16 amino acids. The CDR3 DNA reads as TGTGCCAGCACCCCGGTTCCCGGACAGATCCTAGAGGAGCAGTACTTC. This encodes CASTPVPGQILEEQYF.

V usage is TRBV19 and J usage is TRBJ1-1; D not certain. Trimming took 0 bases from V and 8 from J, leaving 10 bases between them. CDR1 is LNHDA, CDR2 SQIVND, per germline (reference sequence). The CDR3 runs 13 residues. CDR3 DNA sequence: TGTGCCAGTAGTATAGAGACGGGGAGGGAAGCTTTCTTT. Protein product: CASSIETGREAFF.